The T cell receptor (beta chain) under discussion was sequenced for a study of cytomegalovirus exposure and HLA in healthy donors. Vbeta (60) and Jbeta (13) primers were used in the PCR. Some clones are missing from TCRdb's copy, which holds only in-frame ones; the method was immunoSEQ multiplex PCR. The table lists approximately 150,000 clones, more than 70% of them singletons. This CDR3 region has 13 residues. V was clipped by 7 bases and J by 6 bases; unmatched bases: 6. CDR1 LNHDA and CDR2 SQIVND come from the germline V gene (reference sequence). The sample consisted of PBMCs. The chain recombines TRBV19 with TRBJ2-3, with 8 bases that match TRBD1. The clonotype was recovered from a man in his late teens or twenties in good health and CMV-seropositive. CDR3 loop: CASTDRATDTQYF. CDR3 nucleotides: TGTGCCAGTACGGACAGGGCGACCGATACGCAGTATTTT.